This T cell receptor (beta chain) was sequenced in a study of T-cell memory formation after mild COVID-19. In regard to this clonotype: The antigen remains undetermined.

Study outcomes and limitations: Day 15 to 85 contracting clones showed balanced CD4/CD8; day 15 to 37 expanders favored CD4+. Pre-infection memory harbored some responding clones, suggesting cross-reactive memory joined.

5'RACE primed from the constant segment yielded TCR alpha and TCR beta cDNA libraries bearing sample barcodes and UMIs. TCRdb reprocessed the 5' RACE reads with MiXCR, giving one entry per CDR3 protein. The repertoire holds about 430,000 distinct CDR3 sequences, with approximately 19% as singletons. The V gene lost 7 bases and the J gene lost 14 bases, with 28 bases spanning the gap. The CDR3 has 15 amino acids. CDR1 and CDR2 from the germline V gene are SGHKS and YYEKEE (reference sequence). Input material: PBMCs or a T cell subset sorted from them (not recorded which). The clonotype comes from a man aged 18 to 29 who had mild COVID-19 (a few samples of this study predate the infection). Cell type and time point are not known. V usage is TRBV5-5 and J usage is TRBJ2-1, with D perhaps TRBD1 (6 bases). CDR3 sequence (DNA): TGTGCCAGCCTTGATCATCCCTCAGGGGCGCGGTTTAAGTTCTTC. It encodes CASLDHPSGARFKFF.